This record covers a single TCR beta chain. Its specificity is not known. The length of the CDR3 is 16 residues. Germline V gives CDR1 SGHDT, CDR2 YYEEEE. V shed 5 bases, J shed 0 bases, and the junction held 8 bases outside the gene matches. PCR was performed using 60 Vbeta and 13 Jbeta primers. Using immunoSEQ multiplex PCR, the repertoire was profiled, and TCRdb retains in-frame clones only, with some absent. The sample lists 150,000 to 200,000 clones, 76% seen once, with about 0.8% in the top ten. The data are from a study of cytomegalovirus exposure and HLA in healthy donors. Findings of the study overall: Rarity held for most TCR sequences, but there were some public TCRs that occurred in many donors. In a later analysis, HLA-C alleles had the fewest associated TCRs, DRB1 alleles the most. The study dropped some indistinguishable V segments, TRBV6-2 and TRBV6-3 among them.

The sample comprised PBMCs. The rearrangement uses TRBV5-6 and TRBJ2-4; 7 bases are a match to TRBD1. This sequence was found in a female donor in good health and CMV-seronegative. CDR3 loop: CASRDNWDRAKNIQYF. The CDR3 nucleotides read TGTGCCAGCAGGGATAATTGGGACAGAGCCAAAAACATTCAGTACTTC.